These T cell receptor beta chains were read from a single sample in a study of blood T cell repertoires in COVID-19. Some clones are missing from TCRdb's copy, which holds only in-frame ones; the method was immunoSEQ multiplex PCR. The sample lists about 180,000 clones, 80% to 90% occurring once. The sequenced sample was peripheral blood. The receptors here all came from a man between 18 and 29 years old who had recovered from COVID-19. Each CDR3 is given with its conserved first and last residue. D genes are given only for firm matches. Clone size is not always given. Where it is, it says once, few, many or a class for expanded clones.

TRBJ2-5	TRBD2	-	TRBV11-2	CASSQFPSGVDKETQYF	TGTGCCAGCAGCCAATTCCCTAGCGGGGTTGACAAGGAGACCCAGTACTTC
TRBJ1-2	-	once	TRBV28	CASSLTFAGGYTF	TGTGCCAGCAGTTTGACCTTTGCGGGGGGCTACACCTTC
TRBJ1-6	TRBD1	-	TRBV7-6	CASRGTAQNSPLHF	TGTGCCAGCAGAGGGACAGCCCAAAATTCACCCCTCCACTTT
TRBJ2-3	-	-	TRBV7-2	CASSLGTTPTDTQYF	TGTGCCAGCAGCTTAGGGACTACCCCCACCGATACGCAGTATTTT
TRBJ1-5	-	-	TRBV19	CASSDSSNQPQHF	TGTGCCAGTAGTGACAGCAGCAATCAGCCCCAGCATTTT
TRBJ2-5	-	once	TRBV6-5	CASRRAGETQYF	TGTGCCAGCAGGCGGGCGGGAGAGACCCAGTACTTC
TRBJ2-5	-	-	TRBV6-2/TRBV6-3	CASSSSRRGPTQYF	-
TRBJ2-3	TRBD2	-	TRBV10-1	CASSPGLAGDGDTQYF	TGCGCCAGCAGTCCAGGACTAGCGGGAGATGGTGATACGCAGTATTTT
TRBJ2-3	-	-	TRBV7-8	CASSLRQTDTQYF	TGTGCCAGCAGCCTAAGACAAACAGATACGCAGTATTTT
TRBJ2-1	-	-	TRBV15	CATSRTQGREQFF	TGTGCCACCAGCAGGACGCAGGGCAGAGAGCAGTTCTTC
TRBJ2-7	TRBD2	few	TRBV19	CASSIGGGRSYEQYF	TGTGCCAGTAGTATAGGTGGCGGGAGAAGCTACGAGCAGTACTTC
TRBJ1-1	-	-	TRBV5-1	CASSLDSRASTEAFF	TGCGCCAGCAGCCTTGACAGCCGGGCGAGCACTGAAGCTTTCTTT
TRBJ2-1	TRBD2	-	TRBV11-2	CASSNRLIAGEGNEQFF	TGTGCCAGCAGCAACCGCCTAATAGCGGGAGAGGGGAATGAGCAGTTCTTC
TRBJ2-1	TRBD1	-	TRBV27	CASTLATGTEQFF	TGTGCCAGTACTCTCGCGACAGGGACTGAGCAGTTCTTC
TRBJ2-3	TRBD2	-	TRBV7-9	CASSGRLAGASDTQYF	TGTGCCAGCAGCGGCCGACTAGCGGGAGCCTCAGATACGCAGTATTTT
TRBJ2-1	TRBD2	-	TRBV7-9	CASSPRLAGPYNEQFF	TGTGCCAGCAGCCCGAGACTAGCGGGACCCTACAATGAGCAGTTCTTC
TRBJ2-2	-	-	TRBV5-6	CASSLGARSGELFF	TGTGCCAGCAGCTTGGGGGCGCGCTCCGGGGAGCTGTTTTTT
TRBJ2-1	-	-	TRBV5-1	CASRRQASSYNEQFF	TGCGCCAGCAGGAGACAGGCCAGCTCCTACAATGAGCAGTTCTTC
TRBJ2-1	-	-	TRBV4-1	CASSQGMLGLTPPNEQFF	TGCGCCAGCAGCCAAGGGATGTTGGGCCTCACCCCCCCCAATGAGCAGTTCTTC
TRBJ1-2	-	-	TRBV2	CASSFLGAPYGYTF	TGTGCCAGCAGTTTCCTGGGAGCCCCCTATGGCTACACCTTC
TRBJ1-1	-	-	TRBV7-6	CASSLGWNGGTEAFF	TGTGCCAGCAGCTTAGGTTGGAACGGGGGCACTGAAGCTTTCTTT
TRBJ2-7	TRBD2	-	TRBV29-1	CSVKGTSFSSYEQYF	TGCAGCGTGAAAGGGACTAGCTTCAGCTCCTACGAGCAGTACTTC
TRBJ1-5	TRBD1	-	TRBV7-9	CASSLGDREGQPQHF	TGTGCCAGCAGCTTAGGAGACAGGGAAGGGCAGCCCCAGCATTTT
TRBJ2-2	TRBD2	-	TRBV9	CASSPSSGAFTGELFF	TGTGCCAGCAGCCCCTCCAGCGGGGCCTTTACCGGGGAGCTGTTTTTT
TRBJ2-2	-	-	TRBV7-2	CASSLERGYTGELFF	TGTGCCAGCAGCTTAGAAAGGGGATACACCGGGGAGCTGTTTTTT
TRBJ2-1	TRBD2	-	TRBV27	CASSTSGSMWNEQFF	TGTGCCAGCAGTACTAGCGGGAGTATGTGGAATGAGCAGTTCTTC
TRBJ2-6	-	-	TRBV29-1	CSVERSSGEAGANVLTF	TGCAGCGTTGAACGGTCGTCAGGGGAAGCCGGGGCCAACGTCCTGACTTTC
TRBJ1-6	TRBD1	-	TRBV28	CASSFRGQKDVSRDNSPLHF	TGTGCCAGCAGTTTTAGGGGACAGAAAGACGTCAGTCGGGATAATTCACCCCTCCACTTT
TRBJ2-1	TRBD2	once	TRBV2	CASSGTSGYNEQFF	TGTGCCAGCAGTGGGACTAGCGGTTACAATGAGCAGTTCTTC
TRBJ2-2	TRBD2	-	TRBV5-1	CASSLDPSGIGELFF	TGCGCCAGCAGCTTGGACCCTAGCGGGATCGGGGAGCTGTTTTTT
TRBJ1-6	TRBD1	many	TRBV18	CASSPPTPGRGSSPLHF	TGTGCCAGCTCACCACCCACCCCTGGCAGGGGGAGTTCACCCCTCCACTTT
TRBJ2-7	-	few	TRBV9	CASSVATGSSEQYF	TGTGCCAGCAGCGTAGCTACTGGCTCTAGCGAGCAGTACTTC
TRBJ2-2	TRBD2	-	TRBV7-3	CASSLGRGSAGELFF	TGTGCCAGCAGCTTAGGGAGGGGTTCGGCCGGGGAGCTGTTTTTT
TRBJ1-1	-	-	TRBV6-1	CASSEGGRFF	TGTGCCAGCAGTGAAGGGGGCCGGTTCTTT
TRBJ1-4	-	-	TRBV6-5	CASSYSEGAREKLFF	TGTGCCAGCAGTTACTCGGAAGGGGCGCGGGAAAAACTGTTTTTT
TRBJ2-1	-	-	TRBV19	CASSVEGLPYNEQFF	TGTGCCAGTAGTGTTGAGGGACTTCCCTACAATGAGCAGTTCTTC
TRBJ2-3	-	once	TRBV4-1	CASSLSGGTDTQYF	TGCGCCAGCAGCCTCTCTGGGGGGACAGATACGCAGTATTTT
TRBJ1-1	-	-	TRBV5-6	CASSLPLRNTEAFF	TGTGCCAGCAGCTTGCCTCTTAGAAACACTGAAGCTTTCTTT
TRBJ2-1	-	-	TRBV27	CASYWGGGRYNEQFF	TGTGCCAGCTATTGGGGGGGCGGGCGATACAATGAGCAGTTCTTC
TRBJ2-7	TRBD1	few	TRBV3-1/TRBV3-2	CASSFPGTGVEQYF	TGTGCCAGCAGCTTCCCCGGGACAGGGGTCGAGCAGTACTTC
TRBJ1-1	-	-	TRBV11-1	CASSLNTFMNTEAFF	TGTGCCAGCAGCTTAAACACATTCATGAACACTGAAGCTTTCTTT
TRBJ2-2	TRBD2	-	TRBV10-2	CATLAGANTGELFF	TGCGCCACCTTAGCGGGGGCGAACACCGGGGAGCTGTTTTTT
TRBJ2-5	-	-	TRBV6-2/TRBV6-3	CASSMRETQYF	TGTGCCAGCAGTATGAGAGAGACCCAGTACTTC
TRBJ2-1	-	-	TRBV6-5	CASRSQGVYNEQFF	TGTGCCAGCAGGTCACAGGGAGTTTACAATGAGCAGTTCTTC
TRBJ2-1	TRBD2	-	TRBV5-1	CASSNLAGPYNEQFF	TGCGCCAGCAGCAATCTAGCGGGACCTTACAATGAGCAGTTCTTC
TRBJ2-3	-	-	TRBV7-9	CASSLTRDGTDTQYF	TGTGCCAGCAGCTTGACGCGGGATGGTACAGATACGCAGTATTTT
TRBJ1-5	-	-	TRBV19	CASSREGGQNQPQHF	TGTGCCAGTAGCCGGGAGGGAGGTCAGAATCAGCCCCAGCATTTT
TRBJ1-1	-	-	TRBV29-1	CSVLAPGAFF	TGCAGCGTGCTAGCGCCCGGAGCTTTCTTT
TRBJ1-2	-	-	TRBV6-5	CASSYRTSYGYTF	TGTGCCAGCAGTTACAGGACTTCCTATGGCTACACCTTC
TRBJ2-7	-	-	TRBV10-3	CAISSSGLAPISYEQYF	TGTGCCATCAGTTCCTCGGGGCTAGCGCCCATCTCCTACGAGCAGTACTTC
TRBJ2-1	-	-	TRBV27	CASSLLGGALPFF	TGTGCCAGCAGTTTATTAGGGGGGGCCCTCCCGTTCTTC
TRBJ2-5	TRBD1	once	TRBV19	CASSPLRDRGRETQYF	TGTGCCAGTAGCCCCCTCCGGGACAGGGGGCGGGAGACCCAGTACTTC
TRBJ2-7	-	-	TRBV7-6	CASSLDQGYEQYF	TGTGCCAGCAGCTTAGATCAGGGCTACGAGCAGTACTTC
TRBJ1-3	-	-	TRBV18	CASSPPRATGNTIYF	TGTGCCAGCTCACCACCCAGGGCCACTGGAAACACCATATATTTT